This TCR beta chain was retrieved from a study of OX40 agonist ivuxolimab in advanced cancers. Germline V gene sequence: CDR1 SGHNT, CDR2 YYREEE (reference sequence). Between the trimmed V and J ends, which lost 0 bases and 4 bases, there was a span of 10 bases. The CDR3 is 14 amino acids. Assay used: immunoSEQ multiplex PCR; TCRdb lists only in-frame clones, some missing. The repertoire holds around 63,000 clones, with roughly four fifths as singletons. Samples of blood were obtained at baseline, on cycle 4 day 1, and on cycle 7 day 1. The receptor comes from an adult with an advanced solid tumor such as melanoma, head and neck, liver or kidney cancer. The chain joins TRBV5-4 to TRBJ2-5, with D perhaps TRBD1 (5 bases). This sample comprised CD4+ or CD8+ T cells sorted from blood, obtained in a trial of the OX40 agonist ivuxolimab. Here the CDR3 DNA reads TGTGCCAGCAGCTTGGTTTGGGGCGGAGAGACCCAGTACTTC. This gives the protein CASSLVWGGETQYF.